Listed here are 13 T cell receptor beta chains from one sample, sequenced in a study of monozygotic twins with inflammatory bowel disease. From the 5' RACE reads, TCRdb lists one entry per CDR3 protein and no DNA. This sample contains fewer than 450,000 distinct CDR3 sequences. Sequences were obtained from blood. These receptor sequences come from a human donor with ulcerative colitis or Crohn's disease, or a healthy co-twin of an affected twin (not recorded which).

This sequence joins TRBV12-3 or TRBV12-4 and TRBJ2-3. The CDR3 covers 12 residues. The CDR3 loop reads CASTHSTDTQYF.

This chain links TRBV7-2 with TRBJ1-3. From germline, CDR1 is SGHTA and CDR2 FQGNSA. CDR3 size: 17 residues. The CDR3 reads CASSPDIYRSSGNTIYF.

The chain joins TRBV7-2 to TRBJ1-4. Looked up from germline, CDR1 is SGHTA and CDR2 is FQGNSA. This CDR3 is 16 amino acids long. The CDR3 sequence: CASSLSGPLTNEKLFF.

The gene calls are TRBV10-1 and TRBJ2-3; as DNA is missing, the TRBD2 call by TCRdb cannot be tested. This CDR3 comprises 16 residues. The germline V gene has CDR1 WNHNN and CDR2 SYGVQD (reference sequence). This CDR3 is CASRRNSGASTDTQYF.

Here the CDR3 reads CASSQDPLASGGRFTYNEQFF. This chain links TRBV4-2 with TRBJ2-1; the D gene TCRdb calls, TRBD2, cannot be checked with no DNA. CDR3 size: 21 residues. Germline V gene sequence: CDR1 LGHNA, CDR2 YNFKEQ.

The gene calls are TRBV18 and TRBJ2-7; the D call of TRBD1 rests on TCRdb alone, since no DNA is present to check it. This CDR3 is 15 amino acids long. CDR1 KGHSH and CDR2 LQKENI come from the germline V gene. The CDR3 here is CASSPGQGAVYEQYF.

The J gene is TRBJ1-4, the V gene TRBV20-1; TCRdb selects TRBD1, and the lack of DNA leaves this call unchecked. CDR3 length: 13 amino acids. Looked up from germline, CDR1 is DFQATT and CDR2 is SNEGSKA (reference sequence). This CDR3 reads CSARQGLDEKLFF.

The chain is built from TRBV11-2 and TRBJ2-2; TCRdb's D call of TRBD1 is untestable without DNA. This CDR3 spans 16 amino acids. The germline CDR1 and CDR2 sequences are SGHAT and FQNNGV. The CDR3 region is CASSFFGAGLTGELFF.

The V gene is TRBV3-1, the J gene TRBJ2-1; with no DNA, the TCRdb D assignment of TRBD1 cannot be verified. Germline lookup yields CDR1 LGHDT and CDR2 YNNKEL (reference sequence). The CDR3 runs 13 residues. This CDR3 reads CASSQAGTGDGFF.

V usage is TRBV6-5 and J usage is TRBJ2-3; TCRdb names TRBD1, which stays unverified in the absence of DNA. Germline V CDR1 and CDR2: MNHEY, SVGAGI. The CDR3 sequence is 14 residues long. CDR3 protein: CASSYGRDTDTQYF.

The CDR3 sequence is CASSLESGVTYNSPLHF. The chain uses TRBV5-1 and TRBJ1-6; TCRdb designates TRBD1, a call that cannot be tested without DNA. The germline CDR1 and CDR2 sequences are SGHRS and YFSETQ. The CDR3 has 17 residues. Supplemented by reference TRBV5-1 and TRBJ1-6, the full variable domain reads KAGVTQTPRYLIKTRGQQVTLSCSPISGHRSVSWYQQTPGQGLQFLFEYFSETQRNKGNFPGRFSGRQFSNSRSEMNVSTLELGDSALYLCASSLESGVTYNSPLHFGNGTRLTVT.

This chain links TRBV6-2 or TRBV6-3 with TRBJ2-6. This CDR3 spans 20 amino acids. Germline values: CDR1 MNHEY, CDR2 SVGEGT. The chain's CDR3 is CASSFGSGINRGSGANVLTF.

CDR3 amino acids: CASSKDTLSDVTQYF. The rearrangement uses TRBV12-3 or TRBV12-4 and TRBJ2-5; with no DNA, the TCRdb D assignment of TRBD1 cannot be verified. The CDR3 totals 15 residues.